This T cell receptor (beta chain) came from a study of blood T cell repertoires in COVID-19. Turning to the study itself: The samples span acute and convalescent COVID-19 from the United States, Italy and Spain. PBMCs, B-cell-depleted T cells, or T cells provided the cDNA or gDNA that made up the material.

In the original analysis: Estimation of nucleated cell counts was performed using reference gene primer amplification. Generated by immunoSEQ multiplex PCR, the TCRdb table keeps only in-frame clones and is missing some. Clone size and V and J calls were adopted from that table, with D and trimming inferred from the DNA. The sample lists approximately 84,000 clones, roughly 79% seen once, with less than 20% in the top ten. The sequenced sample was peripheral blood. The receptor was derived from a human donor in a cohort sampled during active COVID-19.

The CDR3 region is CAWSGLAGGTGELFF. In nucleotides, the CDR3 is TGTGCCTGGAGTGGACTAGCGGGGGGCACCGGGGAGCTGTTTTTT. V and J are TRBV30 and TRBJ2-2, with 13 nucleotides matching TRBD2. The CDR3 totals 15 residues. The junction had 0 bases not matched to a gene; V was cut back by 1 base and J by 4 bases. Germline V lookup: CDR1 GTSNPN, CDR2 SVGIG (reference sequence).